The clone carrying this T cell receptor beta chain was seen only a few times. No antigen is known for it. This sample was included in a study of blood T cells in healthy people across ages. General observations from the study: Diversity estimates drawn from one million T cells were deemed underestimates. Naive CD4+ cells and diversity were both higher in long-lived donors than in aged donors.

Each individual donor underwent a draw of approximately 10 milliliters of peripheral blood. The CDR3 has 14 residues. The V gene end was trimmed by 5 bases and the J gene end by 0 bases; junction bases not matched to a gene: 3. Germline V gene sequence: CDR1 MNHEY, CDR2 SMNVEV (reference sequence). Then a second PCR, running about 6 to 11 cycles, was carried out with a sample-barcoded 5' primer and a J-beta primer mix. Each of the cDNA molecules was tagged by a template-switch adaptor with 12 random nucleotides. TCRdb re-derived calls from the 5' RACE reads in MiXCR, one entry per CDR3 protein. The sample yields 1 million to 1.2 million distinct CDR3 sequences, 30% to 40% seen once.

This chain joins TRBV27 and TRBJ2-7; the match to TRBD2 covers 8 bases. The TCR was taken from a man younger than 35 in good health. Sequenced input: blood. The CDR3 reads CASSDGTSSYEQYF. In DNA form, the CDR3 reads TGTGCCAGCAGTGACGGGACTAGCTCCTACGAGCAGTACTTC.